In its sample, the clone carrying this T cell receptor (beta chain) was seen once. Its matching antigen is unknown. The PCR had 60 Vbeta and 13 Jbeta primers. TCRdb keeps only in-frame clones here, not all; method: immunoSEQ multiplex PCR. The sample holds hundreds of thousands of clones, 60% to 80% seen once. These data originate in a study of cytomegalovirus exposure and HLA in healthy donors. As for the study in general: Drawn from HLA-typed donors, tens of millions of unique TCRs were held in an early data release. Findings and caveats of the study: Only CMV serostatus was available as immune exposure information. A later analysis linked a missense DCLRE1C variant to TCR beta V- and J-gene trimming.

The sequence was collected from a male donor in good health and CMV-seronegative. Sequences were obtained from PBMCs.

DNA for the CDR3: TGTGCCAGCAGCTCAAGACTAGCGGGAGGTGTAGAGGAGACCCAGTACTTC. Amino acid sequence: CASSSRLAGGVEETQYF. This sequence joins TRBV7-9 and TRBJ2-5; 13 positions match TRBD2. The CDR3 extends over 17 amino acids. Germline loops: CDR1 SEHNR, CDR2 FQNEAQ (reference sequence). With V trimmed by 4 bases and J by 5 bases, 10 bases remained unmatched.